The rows below give T cell receptor beta chains drawn from one sample of a study of T-cell memory formation after mild COVID-19. TCRdb re-called the 5' RACE reads with MiXCR, one entry per CDR3 protein. The table records just under 150,000 distinct CDR3 sequences, roughly 6.2% of them present only once. Sequencing was carried out using PBMCs or a T cell subset sorted from them (not recorded which). Every receptor here comes from an adult woman who had mild COVID-19 (a few samples of this study predate the infection). Cell type and time point are not known. CDR3s include the opening cysteine and the closing phenylalanine or tryptophan. A D gene is named only where the DNA matches it firmly. Only part of the rows carry a size: once, few, many, or a class if the clone is expanded.

j_call d_call v_call clone_size cdr3_aa cdr3_nt
TRBJ2-3 . TRBV7-9 . CASSEGLPTDTQYF TGTGCCAGCAGCGAGGGGTTACCCACAGATACGCAGTATTTT
TRBJ2-1 TRBD2 TRBV24-1 . CATSDSWTSGNNEQFF TGTGCCACCAGTGATTCTTGGACTAGCGGAAACAATGAGCAGTTCTTC
TRBJ1-2 . TRBV7-6 few CASSLAPEANYGYTF TGTGCCAGCAGCTTAGCGCCTGAAGCTAACTATGGCTACACCTTC
TRBJ2-5 TRBD2 TRBV7-3 . CASSLSTSGQETQYF TGTGCCAGCAGCTTAAGTACTAGCGGACAAGAGACCCAGTACTTC
TRBJ1-5 . TRBV7-2 . CASSQGSGNQPQHF TGTGCCAGCAGCCAGGGTTCTGGCAATCAGCCCCAGCATTTT
TRBJ2-7 TRBD1 TRBV5-1 . CASSLFGTGAPSSYEQYF TGCGCCAGCAGCTTGTTCGGGACAGGGGCCCCCTCCTCCTACGAGCAGTACTTC
TRBJ2-1 TRBD2 TRBV23-1 many CASSQLRGSPYNEQFF TGCGCCAGCAGTCAATTGCGCGGGAGCCCCTACAATGAGCAGTTCTTC
TRBJ2-5 TRBD2 TRBV18 . CASSSPGLASQETQYF TGTGCCAGCTCATCACCGGGACTAGCGAGCCAAGAGACCCAGTACTTC
TRBJ2-5 TRBD2 TRBV5-1 . CASSFPHGTSGETQYF TGCGCCAGCAGCTTCCCACACGGGACTAGCGGTGAGACCCAGTACTTC
TRBJ2-2 TRBD1 TRBV5-1 few CASSWDSNTGELFF TGCGCCAGCAGCTGGGACAGCAACACCGGGGAGCTGTTTTTT
TRBJ2-1 . TRBV20-1 few CSAVRTAVTHNEQFF TGCAGTGCGGTTAGGACAGCTGTTACCCACAATGAGCAGTTCTTC
TRBJ2-5 . TRBV7-3 . CASSSIGGGPQETQYF TGTGCCAGCAGCTCCATCGGAGGGGGGCCTCAAGAGACCCAGTACTTC
TRBJ2-7 TRBD1 TRBV4-2 many CASSRDRGTGEQYF TGTGCCAGCAGCCGGGACAGGGGAACGGGCGAGCAGTACTTC
TRBJ2-7 TRBD2 TRBV20-1 many CSAPPRTSGEQYF TGCAGTGCTCCCCCCCGGACTAGCGGGGAGCAGTACTTC
TRBJ2-4 . TRBV3-1 few CASSQDGGRDIQYF TGTGCCAGCAGCCAAGACGGGGGGCGGGACATTCAGTACTTC
TRBJ2-7 . TRBV5-1 . CASSLRLTYEQYF TGCGCCAGCAGCTTGCGGTTGACTTACGAGCAGTACTTC
TRBJ2-7 TRBD2 TRBV19 few CASSTTSGTSEQYF TGTGCCAGTAGTACGACTAGCGGGACAAGCGAGCAGTACTTC
TRBJ1-6 . TRBV5-1 many CASSLEPGAGNSPLHF TGCGCCAGCAGCTTGGAGCCAGGGGCAGGCAATTCACCCCTCCACTTT
TRBJ2-2 . TRBV30 few CAWRYLTGELFF TGTGCCTGGAGATACCTCACCGGGGAGCTGTTTTTT
TRBJ2-5 TRBD2 TRBV5-1 few CASSLEGLSAETQYF TGCGCCAGCAGCTTGGAGGGACTAAGTGCGGAGACCCAGTACTTC
TRBJ2-2 . TRBV29-1 few CSVVGRQGSGGELFF TGCAGCGTTGTGGGAAGGCAGGGGTCAGGCGGGGAGCTGTTTTTT
TRBJ2-5 . TRBV7-2 few CASSPLQGGETQYF TGTGCCAGCAGTCCCCTACAGGGGGGGGAGACCCAGTACTTC
TRBJ1-2 TRBD1 TRBV4-2 few CASSQIFRDRGGYTF TGTGCCAGCAGCCAGATTTTCCGGGACAGGGGAGGCTACACCTTC
TRBJ1-5 TRBD1 TRBV4-2 many CASSHVHQGASNQPQHF TGTGCCAGCAGCCACGTTCACCAGGGGGCGAGCAATCAGCCCCAGCATTTT
TRBJ2-2 . TRBV5-1 few CASSLGPPSTGELFF TGCGCCAGCAGCTTAGGCCCGCCTAGCACCGGGGAGCTGTTTTTT
TRBJ1-1 . TRBV2 few CASSSGTRLAFF TGTGCCAGCAGTTCCGGGACCCGGTTAGCTTTCTTT
TRBJ2-1 . TRBV24-1 many CATSSVNGNEQFF TGTGCCACCAGTTCCGTGAATGGCAATGAGCAGTTCTTC
TRBJ2-3 TRBD1 TRBV7-3 . CASSRTGADTQYF TGTGCCAGCAGCCGCACAGGGGCAGATACGCAGTATTTT
TRBJ2-2 . TRBV12-3/TRBV12-4 . CASSSGTFNTGELFF TGTGCCAGCAGTTCCGGGACATTTAACACCGGGGAGCTGTTTTTT
TRBJ2-7 TRBD1 TRBV5-1 many CASSPRTGTYEQYF TGCGCCAGCAGCCCACGGACAGGGACCTACGAGCAGTACTTC
TRBJ2-1 . TRBV7-9 many CASSDLGGQGIGEQFF TGTGCCAGCAGTGACCTGGGGGGGCAGGGAATTGGGGAGCAGTTCTTC
TRBJ2-1 TRBD1 TRBV7-8 few CASSPEGAYNEQFF TGTGCCAGCAGCCCAGAGGGGGCTTACAATGAGCAGTTCTTC
TRBJ2-3 . TRBV28 few CASSLPSRLTDTQYF TGTGCCAGCAGTTTACCATCTAGGCTTACAGATACGCAGTATTTT
TRBJ2-6 TRBD1 TRBV5-1 . CASSLEGAVSGANVLTF TGCGCCAGCAGCTTGGAGGGGGCCGTCTCTGGGGCCAACGTCCTGACTTTC
TRBJ2-7 TRBD1 TRBV12-3/TRBV12-4 many CASRGRTGEDRVDEQYF TGTGCCAGCAGGGGTAGGACAGGGGAGGATAGAGTGGACGAGCAGTACTTC
TRBJ2-6 . TRBV7-6 many CASSLGGGANVLTF TGTGCCAGCAGCTTAGGGGGTGGGGCCAACGTCCTGACTTTC
TRBJ2-1 TRBD2 TRBV4-1 few CASRMTSGYNEQFF TGCGCCAGCAGGATGACTAGCGGGTACAATGAGCAGTTCTTC
TRBJ2-5 . TRBV4-3 many CASSQDRQGRETQYF TGCGCCAGCAGCCAAGATCGCCAGGGTAGAGAGACCCAGTACTTC
TRBJ2-1 . TRBV7-8 many CASSLNIQRPIYNEQFF TGTGCCAGCAGCTTAAATATCCAAAGACCTATCTACAATGAGCAGTTCTTC
TRBJ1-5 TRBD1 TRBV20-1 few CSARDRGYYSNQPQHF TGCAGTGCACGGGACAGGGGGTATTATAGCAATCAGCCCCAGCATTTT
TRBJ2-1 . TRBV5-4 many CASSLGSRAYDEQFF TGTGCCAGCAGCTTGGGGTCCAGGGCCTACGATGAGCAGTTCTTC
TRBJ2-3 . TRBV20-1 many CSAIWITVNTQYF TGCAGTGCTATTTGGATCACAGTCAATACGCAGTATTTT
TRBJ2-1 TRBD2 TRBV5-6 few CASSPGGRGYYNEQFF TGTGCCAGCAGCCCCGGCGGGCGGGGGTACTACAATGAGCAGTTCTTC
TRBJ1-1 . TRBV29-1 few CSVESMLQENTEAFF TGCAGCGTTGAAAGTATGTTGCAGGAGAACACTGAAGCTTTCTTT
TRBJ1-3 TRBD1 TRBV5-5 . CASRTLGTAGNTIYF TGTGCCAGCAGAACGTTGGGGACAGCCGGAAACACCATATATTTT
TRBJ2-1 . TRBV9 . CASSVARGRAYNEQFF TGTGCCAGCAGCGTAGCTCGGGGAAGGGCCTACAATGAGCAGTTCTTC
TRBJ1-1 . TRBV5-1 many CASSWGGEAFF TGCGCCAGCAGCTGGGGGGGTGAAGCTTTCTTT
TRBJ2-1 . TRBV30 many CARTPVQYDNEQFF TGTGCCCGCACCCCCGTCCAGTACGACAATGAGCAGTTCTTC
TRBJ2-3 . TRBV28 . CASSPKGRPSTDTQYF TGTGCCAGCAGCCCCAAGGGGCGGCCTAGCACAGATACGCAGTATTTT
TRBJ2-7 . TRBV7-9 few CASSSPLGFGPDPYEQYF TGTGCCAGCAGCTCCCCCCTAGGATTCGGGCCCGATCCCTACGAGCAGTACTTC
TRBJ2-1 TRBD2 TRBV30 . CAWSVLAGGQRQFF TGTGCCTGGAGTGTTCTAGCGGGGGGGCAGAGGCAGTTCTTC
TRBJ2-7 . TRBV30 many CAWTNSGVREQYF TGTGCCTGGACCAACAGTGGGGTTCGCGAGCAGTACTTC
TRBJ2-2 . TRBV6-2/TRBV6-3 many CASSPSGRIPGELFF TGTGCCAGCAGCCCTTCTGGCAGGATCCCCGGGGAGCTGTTTTTT